These T cell receptor beta chains were read from a single sample in a study of blood T cell repertoires in COVID-19. Profiled with immunoSEQ multiplex PCR; TCRdb holds only in-frame clones, not every one. The sample includes approximately 160,000 clones, around 74% of them seen just once. Input material: peripheral blood. These receptors were obtained from a man between 65 and 79 years old with acute or convalescent COVID-19. CDR3s include the opening cysteine and the closing phenylalanine or tryptophan. A D gene is named only where the DNA matches it firmly. A row's size may be missing; if present it is once, few, many or a size class.

>TRBD1|NA|TRBV6-5|TRBJ1-2
TGTGCCAGCAGTTACTCAACAGGGGGTGGCTATGGCTACACCTTC
CASSYSTGGGYGYTF
>NA|NA|TRBV7-9|TRBJ1-5
TGTGCCAGCAGCTTCCGCCGGGATCAGCCCCAGCATTTT
CASSFRRDQPQHF
>TRBD1|NA|TRBV27|TRBJ2-7
TGTGCCAGCAGTCCTCGATACAGGGGTGGGGAGCAGTACTTC
CASSPRYRGGEQYF
>TRBD1|once|TRBV6-5|TRBJ2-3
TGTGCCAGCAGATACAACACGGGACAGGAGTATTTT
CASRYNTGQEYF
>NA|NA|TRBV28|TRBJ1-1
TGTGCCAGCAGCCGAAACGACAGGCCTAACACTGAAGCTTTCTTT
CASSRNDRPNTEAFF
>TRBD1|NA|TRBV5-4|TRBJ2-5
TGTGCCAGCAGCCCCGGCCAGGGGGCCCAGTACTTC
CASSPGQGAQYF
>TRBD2|NA|TRBV3-1/TRBV3-2|TRBJ2-1
TGTGCCAGCAGCCAAGACCCAATTAGCGGGGGCAGCTACAATGAGCAGTTCTTC
CASSQDPISGGSYNEQFF
>TRBD2|NA|TRBV6-5|TRBJ2-5
TGTGCCAGCAGCCGGGGACTAGCGGGGCGAGAGACCCAGTACTTC
CASSRGLAGRETQYF
>NA|once|TRBV7-8|TRBJ1-1
TGTGCCACGAAACGGGGGGGGAACACTGAAGCTTTCTTT
CATKRGGNTEAFF
>TRBD1|NA|TRBV24-1|TRBJ2-5
TGTGCCACCAGTGACCCATTGGACAGGGAAGAGACCCAGTACTTC
CATSDPLDREETQYF
>NA|NA|TRBV11-2|TRBJ2-1
TGTGCCAGCAGCTTAGGAGGGCGGGGCCCCTACAATGAGCAGTTCTTC
CASSLGGRGPYNEQFF
>TRBD2|NA|TRBV4-3|TRBJ2-7
TGCGCCAGCAGCCAAGATTTGGGTCGCGGGGGGGCCCACTCTTCTTCCTACGAGCAGTACTTC
CASSQDLGRGGAHSSSYEQYF
>NA|NA|TRBV3-1/TRBV3-2|TRBJ2-1
TGTGCCAGCAGCCAGACGGGGGGCGACAATGAGCAGTTCTTC
CASSQTGGDNEQFF
>TRBD1|NA|TRBV5-6|TRBJ2-3
TGTGCCAGCAGCTTACTTGGACAGGGCCGCACAGATACGCAGTATTTT
CASSLLGQGRTDTQYF
>NA|NA|TRBV6-5|TRBJ2-1
TGTGCCAGCCAGGGTGGGTCCTACAATGAGCAGTTCTTC
CASQGGSYNEQFF
>TRBD2|NA|TRBV28|TRBJ2-7
TGTGCCAGCAGTTTATATAGCGGGAGGGCCGTAAACGAGCAGTACTTC
CASSLYSGRAVNEQYF
>NA|NA|TRBV7-9|TRBJ2-5
TGTGCCAGCAGCCCGACTAAGGGGGGGACGGTGGAGACCCAGTACTTC
CASSPTKGGTVETQYF
>NA|NA|TRBV30|TRBJ2-3
TGTGCCTGGGAAATGGGAGGAGCTAGCACAGATACGCAGTATTTT
CAWEMGGASTDTQYF
>NA|NA|TRBV6-1|TRBJ1-1
TGTGCCAGCAGTGGGGGAGGAGACACTGAAGCTTTCTTT
CASSGGGDTEAFF
>NA|few|TRBV7-2|TRBJ2-1
TGTGCCAGCAGCTTATTGGTTCTTGGGGCAAATGAGCAGTTCTTC
CASSLLVLGANEQFF
>NA|NA|TRBV2|TRBJ1-3
TGTGCCAGTCTACAGGGAAAGGGAAACACCATATATTTT
CASLQGKGNTIYF
>TRBD1|NA|TRBV19|TRBJ1-2
TGTGCCAGTAGTATAGACCACTCCTCCGACAGGGTAACCTATGGCTACACCTTC
CASSIDHSSDRVTYGYTF
>TRBD1|many|TRBV6-4|TRBJ1-1
TGTGCCAGCAGTGACAGGGGGCACACTGAAGCTTTCTTT
CASSDRGHTEAFF
>TRBD1|NA|TRBV28|TRBJ2-7
TGTGCCAGCAGTCCTCCCGGGACAGGGACATACGAGCAGTACTTC
CASSPPGTGTYEQYF
>TRBD2|NA|TRBV13|TRBJ2-7
TGTGCCAGCAGCTCCCCTAGCGGGAGCCCCTACGAGCAGTACTTC
CASSSPSGSPYEQYF
>TRBD1|NA|TRBV5-5|TRBJ2-7
TGTGCCAGCAGCTTGGCCGGGACAGGGGGCCTCTACGAGCAGTACTTC
CASSLAGTGGLYEQYF
>NA|once|TRBV11-3|TRBJ2-1
TGTGCCAGCAGCTTAGTGGAGATCCATGAGCAGTTCTTC
CASSLVEIHEQFF
>NA|NA|TRBV3-1/TRBV3-2|TRBJ1-5
TGTGCCAGCAGCCAAGACAGGGGTAGCAATCAGCCCCAGCATTTT
CASSQDRGSNQPQHF
>TRBD1|NA|TRBV5-6|TRBJ1-1
TGTGCCAGCAGCTTGAGGGGGCGGTGGAACACTGAAGCTTTCTTT
CASSLRGRWNTEAFF
>TRBD1|NA|TRBV12-5|TRBJ2-7
TGTGCTAGTGGTTCGGACAGGGTCTACGAGCAGTACTTC
CASGSDRVYEQYF
>NA|NA|TRBV28|TRBJ2-1
TGTGCCAGCAGTGCCTACAGGGATGAGCAGTTCTTC
CASSAYRDEQFF
>TRBD2|NA|TRBV19|TRBJ2-3
TGTGCCAGTAGTATATCGGCGGGGGGGGCGGATACGCAGTATTTT
CASSISAGGADTQYF
>NA|NA|TRBV27|TRBJ1-2
TGTGCCAGCAAACACGCCGGGACATCAAACTATGGCTACACCTTC
CASKHAGTSNYGYTF